This entry lists 22 T cell receptor beta chains sequenced from one sample in a study of cytomegalovirus exposure and HLA in healthy donors. Clones were read by immunoSEQ multiplex PCR, and TCRdb kept only the in-frame ones, dropping some. The sample shows 100,000 to 150,000 clones, about 91% of them seen only once. The specimen sequenced was PBMCs. The receptors shown here come from a man between 18 and 29 years old in good health and CMV-seronegative.

The chain combines TRBV7-8 with TRBJ2-5; 7 bases are shared with TRBD2. V was clipped by 1 base and J by 3 bases; unmatched bases: 5. The CDR3 is 15 residues long. Germline V gene data show CDR1 as SGHVS and CDR2 as FQNEAQ. DNA for the CDR3: TGTGCCAGCAGCTTAGTGCTCGGACTAGAAGAGACCCAGTACTTC. Amino acid sequence: CASSLVLGLEETQYF.

This rearrangement joins TRBV25-1 to TRBJ1-2, with a weak D call TRBD1 (6 bases). This CDR3 has 16 residues. Per germline, CDR1 MGHDK and CDR2 SYGVNS. V was shortened by 3 bases and J by 0 bases, with 14 bases between the two germline ends. CDR3 DNA: TGTGCCAGCAGTGACAAACAGGGTTGGGCTAACTATGGCTACACCTTC. This translates into CASSDKQGWANYGYTF.

The genes are TRBV29-1 and TRBJ1-2, with TRBD1 as a possible D gene (5 bases). The CDR3 runs 12 residues. CDR1 is SQVTM and CDR2 is ANQGSEA in the germline V gene. Trimming pared 7 bases from V and 2 bases from J, leaving 11 bases between. Written as DNA, the CDR3 is TGCAGCGCCTCGGGGGGGAACTATGGCTACACCTTC. Its protein product is CSASGGNYGYTF.

The V call is TRBV27, the J call TRBJ2-5, with D maybe TRBD2 (6 bases). CDR1 and CDR2 from the germline V gene are MNHEY and SMNVEV (reference sequence). V shed 6 bases and J shed 11 bases, with 22 bases lying between them. This CDR3 comprises 14 residues. The chain's CDR3 is CASRPRAGRREQYF. DNA of the CDR3: TGTGCCAGCAGACCCCGAGCCGGCAGGAGGGAGCAGTACTTC.

This clone was observed a handful of times. Other DNA sequences from this sample encode an identical CDR3 as well. The chain recombines TRBV18 with TRBJ1-1; 8 bases match TRBD1. CDR3 length: 13 residues. Germline CDR1 reads KGHSH; CDR2 reads LQKENI. V lost 3 bases to trimming and J lost 5 bases; unmatched junction nucleotides: 2. The CDR3 region is CASSPTGDTEAFF. CDR3 nucleotides: TGTGCCAGCTCACCGACAGGGGATACTGAAGCTTTCTTT. The complete variable domain, with remaining parts taken from reference TRBV18 and TRBJ1-1, reads NAGVMQNPRHLVRRRGQEARLRCSPMKGHSHVYWYRQLPEEGLKFMVYLQKENIIDESGMPKERFSAEFPKEGPSILRIQQVVRGDSAAYFCASSPTGDTEAFFGQGTRLTVV.

DNA of the CDR3: TGTGCCAGCAGCTTATCAGGGGGTAACTATGGCTACACCTTC. Amino acids: CASSLSGGNYGYTF. V usage is TRBV7-9 and J usage is TRBJ1-2, with TRBD1 matching 7 bases. The germline gives CDR1 SEHNR, CDR2 FQNEAQ (reference sequence). The CDR3 contains 14 residues. V lost 2 bases to trimming and J lost 1 base; unmatched junction nucleotides: 1.

The rearrangement joins TRBV20-1 to TRBJ1-2; D is unresolved. The V gene lost 7 bases and the J gene lost 6 bases, with 3 bases spanning the gap. Looked up from germline, CDR1 is DFQATT and CDR2 is SNEGSKA (reference sequence). This CDR3 is built from 8 residues. CDR3 loop: CSVNGYTF. The CDR3 region has the DNA TGCAGTGTTAATGGCTACACCTTC.

The CDR3 protein is CASIDRQGMNTEAFF. Here the CDR3 DNA reads TGTGCCAGCATTGATAGACAGGGCATGAACACTGAAGCTTTCTTT. The chain employs TRBV11-3 and TRBJ1-1, with 7 positions matching TRBD1. Trimming took 7 bases from V and 0 from J; bases not matched to a gene: 8. Germline V gene lookup returns CDR1 SGHNT and CDR2 YENEEA. The CDR3 has 15 residues. The whole variable domain, filled in from reference TRBV11-3 and TRBJ1-1, reads EAGVVQSPRYKIIEKKQPVAFWCNPISGHNTLYWYLQNLGQGPELLIRYENEEAVDDSQLPKDRFSAERLKGVDSTLKIQPAELGDSAVYLCASIDRQGMNTEAFFGQGTRLTVV.

The chain carries TRBV9 and TRBJ1-2, with D perhaps matching TRBD1 (6 bases). V was shortened by 4 bases and J by 1 base, with 20 bases between the two germline ends. This CDR3 region has 17 residues. Germline V gives CDR1 SGDLS, CDR2 YYNGEE. The DNA for the CDR3 is TGTGCCAGCAGCCCAGTTACAGGGCCCTCAGTTAACTATGGCTACACCTTC. Translation: CASSPVTGPSVNYGYTF.

This clone has more than one count but fewer than ten. This rearrangement joins TRBV5-1 to TRBJ1-5; D ambiguous. V shed 0 bases and J shed 1 base, with 5 bases lying between them. The CDR3 spans 14 residues. Germline-derived CDR1 and CDR2 are SGHRS and YFSETQ. The CDR3 loop is CASSLGLSNQPQHF. CDR3 DNA sequence: TGCGCCAGCAGCTTGGGTCTGAGCAATCAGCCCCAGCATTTT.

This clone was seen just once. The chain employs TRBV19 and TRBJ2-7; TRBD2 aligns across 11 bases. Germline CDR1 and CDR2: LNHDA and SQIVND (reference sequence). V lost 3 bases to trimming and J lost 3 bases; unmatched junction nucleotides: 4. The CDR3 runs 15 residues. The CDR3 region has the DNA TGTGCCAGTAGTATTCTAGCGGGGGGCCGCTACGAGCAGTACTTC. This gives the protein CASSILAGGRYEQYF.

V is TRBV7-9 and J is TRBJ1-2, with D tentatively TRBD1 (6 bases). The CDR3 has 17 residues. Germline values: CDR1 SEHNR, CDR2 FQNEAQ (reference sequence). V was pared by 1 base and J by 4 bases, with 19 bases between. The CDR3 DNA reads as TGTGCCAGCAGCTTAGTGAATACAGGGATCGTAGGCTATGGCTACACCTTC. It translates to CASSLVNTGIVGYGYTF.

The rearrangement uses TRBV5-4 and TRBJ2-5; 9 positions match TRBD1. Trimming cost V 4 bases and J 1 base; bases outside gene matches: 5. The germline gives CDR1 SGHNT, CDR2 YYREEE (reference sequence). This CDR3 has 15 amino acids. CDR3 nucleotide sequence: TGTGCCAGCAGCCCCGGACAGGGGACCCAAGAGACCCAGTACTTC. It codes for CASSPGQGTQETQYF.

This clone has only one observation. The gene calls are TRBV6-1 and TRBJ1-5; D call uncertain. Germline V gives CDR1 MNHNS, CDR2 SASEGT. The germline V and J ends were trimmed by 2 bases and 6 bases, with 14 bases remaining between them. There are 15 residues in the CDR3. This chain's CDR3 is CASSEQATLSQPQHF. CDR3 nucleotides: TGTGCCAGCAGTGAACAGGCCACCTTGAGTCAGCCCCAGCATTTT.

This chain uses TRBV5-4 with TRBJ2-4, with 11 positions matching TRBD2. The germline V gene has CDR1 SGHNT and CDR2 YYREEE (reference sequence). V trimming: 3 bases; J trimming: 3 bases; junction bases outside the gene matches: 8. The CDR3 covers 17 residues. For the CDR3, the DNA is TGTGCCAGCAGCTATGAGGGGCTAGCGGGAGGCAAAAACATTCAGTACTTC. Its protein is CASSYEGLAGGKNIQYF.

V is TRBV30 and J is TRBJ2-3; the match to TRBD2 covers 8 bases. V was clipped by 1 base and J by 8 bases; unmatched bases: 5. Germline CDR1 reads GTSNPN; CDR2 reads SVGIG (reference sequence). This CDR3 spans 13 amino acids. The CDR3 reads CAWSERGRGTQYF. In nucleotides, the CDR3 is TGTGCCTGGAGTGAGCGGGGGAGGGGTACGCAGTATTTT.

In this sample, this clone turned up a few times. The genes are TRBV28 and TRBJ2-7; 14 bases are a match to TRBD2. V lost 6 bases and J lost 0; bases outside the gene matches: 4. Per germline, CDR1 MDHEN and CDR2 SYDVKM. This CDR3 region has 16 residues. CDR3 amino acids: CASRLGTSGSSYEQYF. CDR3 coding DNA: TGTGCCAGCAGGTTAGGGACTAGCGGGAGCTCCTACGAGCAGTACTTC.

This chain connects TRBV12-5 to TRBJ2-1; 9 positions match TRBD2. Germline V gene lookup returns CDR1 LGHNT and CDR2 FRNRAP. The CDR3 loop spans 15 amino acids. V gave up 6 bases and J gave up 5 bases; unmatched junction bases: 8. The CDR3 sequence: CASGPRGLADNEQFF. CDR3 nucleotide sequence: TGTGCTAGTGGCCCTAGGGGACTAGCAGACAATGAGCAGTTCTTC.

The rearrangement joins TRBV12-5 to TRBJ1-1; weak D call: TRBD1 (6 bases). The ends were cut back, 4 bases at V and 4 bases at J, with 19 bases in the middle. Germline CDR1 LGHNT, CDR2 FRNRAP. The CDR3 has 16 residues. Written as DNA, the CDR3 is TGTGCTAGTGGTTGGGAAGGACAGAGCAAAGGCACTGAAGCTTTCTTT. Protein: CASGWEGQSKGTEAFF.

The CDR3 DNA is TGCGCCAGCAGCTTAAACAGGGGTGACAGCACTGAAGCTTTCTTT. Amino acids: CASSLNRGDSTEAFF. V gene TRBV5-1 combines with J gene TRBJ1-1; 7 nucleotides align to TRBD1. J was trimmed by 4 bases and V by 2 bases; bases with no gene match: 8. CDR3 length: 15 amino acids. Germline CDR1 is SGHRS and CDR2 is YFSETQ. Full variable domain (outside the CDR3, taken from reference TRBV5-1 and TRBJ1-1): KAGVTQTPRYLIKTRGQQVTLSCSPISGHRSVSWYQQTPGQGLQFLFEYFSETQRNKGNFPGRFSGRQFSNSRSEMNVSTLELGDSALYLCASSLNRGDSTEAFFGQGTRLTVV.

CDR3 sequence (DNA): TGTGCCAGCAGTTTGCCGCAGGGGGGATCAGGAAACACCATATATTTT. Protein sequence: CASSLPQGGSGNTIYF. The chain is built from TRBV28 and TRBJ1-3, with 7 bases that match TRBD1. The CDR3 runs to 16 residues. V dropped 3 bases and J dropped 4; count of bases not matched to a gene: 9. CDR1 MDHEN and CDR2 SYDVKM come from the germline V gene.

The chain has TRBV7-8 and TRBJ1-5; the D gene is possibly TRBD1 (5 bases). V gave up 7 bases and J gave up 2 bases, with 12 bases separating them. CDR1 and CDR2 from the germline V gene are SGHVS and FQNEAQ. This CDR3 has 14 residues. The CDR3 DNA reads as TGTGCCAGCACCGAACGGGGGGGCAATCAGCCCCAGCATTTT. Encoded protein: CASTERGGNQPQHF.